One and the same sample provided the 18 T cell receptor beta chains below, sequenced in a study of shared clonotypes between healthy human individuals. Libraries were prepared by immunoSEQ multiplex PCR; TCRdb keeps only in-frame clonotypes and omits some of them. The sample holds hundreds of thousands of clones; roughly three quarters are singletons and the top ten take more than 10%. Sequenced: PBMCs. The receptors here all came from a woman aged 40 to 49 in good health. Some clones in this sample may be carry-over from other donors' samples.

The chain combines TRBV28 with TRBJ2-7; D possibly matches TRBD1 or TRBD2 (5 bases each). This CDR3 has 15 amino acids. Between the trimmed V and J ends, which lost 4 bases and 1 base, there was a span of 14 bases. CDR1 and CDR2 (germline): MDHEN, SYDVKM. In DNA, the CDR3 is TGTGCCAGCAGTTCCCCGAGGGGCTTTTCCTACGAGCAGTACTTC. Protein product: CASSSPRGFSYEQYF.

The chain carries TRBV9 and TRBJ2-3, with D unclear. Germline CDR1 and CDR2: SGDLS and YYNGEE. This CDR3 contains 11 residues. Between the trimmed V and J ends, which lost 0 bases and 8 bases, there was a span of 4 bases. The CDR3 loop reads CASSVEGTQYF. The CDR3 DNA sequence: TGTGCCAGCAGCGTAGAAGGTACGCAGTATTTT.

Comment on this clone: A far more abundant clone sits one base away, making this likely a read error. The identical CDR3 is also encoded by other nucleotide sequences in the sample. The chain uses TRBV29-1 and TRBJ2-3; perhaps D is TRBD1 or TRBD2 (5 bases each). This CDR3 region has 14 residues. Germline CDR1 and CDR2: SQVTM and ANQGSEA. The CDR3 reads CSVRAEGDRDTQYF. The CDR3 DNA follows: TGTAGCGTTCGGGCAGAAGGGGATCGAGATACGCAGTATTTT.

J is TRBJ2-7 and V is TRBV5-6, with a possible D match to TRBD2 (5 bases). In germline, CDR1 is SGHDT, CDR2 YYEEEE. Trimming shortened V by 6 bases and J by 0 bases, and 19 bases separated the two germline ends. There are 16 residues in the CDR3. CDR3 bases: TGTGCCAGCACCCGTTTAACCAGCGGAACCTCCTACGAGCAGTACTTC. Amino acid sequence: CASTRLTSGTSYEQYF. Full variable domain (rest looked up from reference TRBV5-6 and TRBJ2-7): DAGVTQSPTHLIKTRGQQVTLRCSPKSGHDTVSWYQQALGQGPQFIFQYYEEEERQRGNFPDRFSGHQFPNYSSELNVNALLLGDSALYLCASTRLTSGTSYEQYFGPGTRLTVT.

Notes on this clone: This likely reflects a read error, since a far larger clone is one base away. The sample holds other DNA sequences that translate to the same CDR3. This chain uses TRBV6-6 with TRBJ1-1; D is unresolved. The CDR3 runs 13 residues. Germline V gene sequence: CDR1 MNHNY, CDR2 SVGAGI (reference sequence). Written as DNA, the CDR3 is TGTGCCAGCAACCCTGCAGGAAACACTGAGGCTTTCTTT. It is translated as CASNPAGNTEAFF.

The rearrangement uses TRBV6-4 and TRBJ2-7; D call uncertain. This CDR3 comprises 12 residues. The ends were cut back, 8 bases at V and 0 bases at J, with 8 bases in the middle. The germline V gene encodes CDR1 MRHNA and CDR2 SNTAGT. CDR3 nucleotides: TGTGCCAGCGCCGGTCACTCCTACGAGCAGTACTTC. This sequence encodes CASAGHSYEQYF.

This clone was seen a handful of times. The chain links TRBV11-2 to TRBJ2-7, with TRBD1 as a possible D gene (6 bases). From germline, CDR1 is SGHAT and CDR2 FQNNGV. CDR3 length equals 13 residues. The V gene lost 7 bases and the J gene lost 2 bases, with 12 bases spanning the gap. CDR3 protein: CASTLDSPYEQYF. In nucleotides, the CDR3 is TGTGCCAGCACCCTGGACAGTCCCTACGAGCAGTACTTC. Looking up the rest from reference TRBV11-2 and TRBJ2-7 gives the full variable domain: EAGVAQSPRYKIIEKRQSVAFWCNPISGHATLYWYQQILGQGPKLLIQFQNNGVVDDSQLPKDRFSAERLKGVDSTLKIQPAKLEDSAVYLCASTLDSPYEQYFGPGTRLTVT.

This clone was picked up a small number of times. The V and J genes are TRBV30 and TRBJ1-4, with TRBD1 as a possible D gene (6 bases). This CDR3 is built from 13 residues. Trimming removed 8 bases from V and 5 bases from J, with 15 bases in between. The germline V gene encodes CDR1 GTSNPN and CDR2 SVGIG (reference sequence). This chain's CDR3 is CAADRDMNEKLFF. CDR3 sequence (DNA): TGTGCCGCAGACCGGGACATGAATGAAAAACTGTTTTTT.

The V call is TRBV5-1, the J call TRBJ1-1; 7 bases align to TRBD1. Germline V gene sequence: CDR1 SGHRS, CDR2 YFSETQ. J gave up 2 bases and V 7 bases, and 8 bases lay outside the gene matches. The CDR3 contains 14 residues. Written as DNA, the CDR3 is TGCGCCAGCGAACCGGGACAGCAAAACACTGAAGCTTTCTTT. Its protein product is CASEPGQQNTEAFF.

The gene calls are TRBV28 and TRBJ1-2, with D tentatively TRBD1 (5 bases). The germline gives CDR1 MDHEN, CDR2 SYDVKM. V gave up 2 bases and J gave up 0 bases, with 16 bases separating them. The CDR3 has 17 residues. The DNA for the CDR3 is TGTGCCAGCAGTTTAGGGGGTACACCAAATGCTAACTATGGCTACACCTTC. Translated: CASSLGGTPNANYGYTF.

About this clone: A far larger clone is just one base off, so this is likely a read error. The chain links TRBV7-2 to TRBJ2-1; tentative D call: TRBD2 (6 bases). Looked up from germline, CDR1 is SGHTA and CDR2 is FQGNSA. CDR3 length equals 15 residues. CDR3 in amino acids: CAGSLGLLGSGLGFF. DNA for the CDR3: TGTGCCGGCAGCTTAGGCCTGTTGGGTAGCGGCCTCGGGTTCTTC.

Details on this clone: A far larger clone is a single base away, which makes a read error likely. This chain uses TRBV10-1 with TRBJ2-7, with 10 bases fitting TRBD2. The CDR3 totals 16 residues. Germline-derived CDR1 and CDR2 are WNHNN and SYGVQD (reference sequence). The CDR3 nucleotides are TGCTCCAGCAGTCCTTCTACTAGCGGGATCTCCTACGAGCAGTACTTC. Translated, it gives CSSSPSTSGISYEQYF.

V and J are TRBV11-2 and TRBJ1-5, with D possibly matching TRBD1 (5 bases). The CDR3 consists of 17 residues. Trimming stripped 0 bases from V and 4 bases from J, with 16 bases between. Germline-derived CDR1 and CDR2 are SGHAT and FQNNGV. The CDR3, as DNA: TGTGCCAGCAGCTTAGAGGGCGGGCGGGGGGTAAATCAGCCCCAGCATTTT. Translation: CASSLEGGRGVNQPQHF.

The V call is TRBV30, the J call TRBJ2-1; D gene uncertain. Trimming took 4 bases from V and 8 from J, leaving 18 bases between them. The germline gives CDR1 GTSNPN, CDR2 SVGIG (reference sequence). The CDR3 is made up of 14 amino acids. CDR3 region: CAWTRLAQVDEQFF. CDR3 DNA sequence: TGTGCCTGGACAAGACTCGCCCAGGTCGATGAGCAGTTCTTC.

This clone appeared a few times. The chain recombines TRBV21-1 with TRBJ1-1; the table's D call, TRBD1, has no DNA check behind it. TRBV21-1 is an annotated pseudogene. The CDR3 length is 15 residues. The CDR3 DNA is TGTGCCAGCAGCAAAACGGGGACAGTAAACACTGAAGCTTTCTTT. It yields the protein CASSKTGTVNTEAFF.

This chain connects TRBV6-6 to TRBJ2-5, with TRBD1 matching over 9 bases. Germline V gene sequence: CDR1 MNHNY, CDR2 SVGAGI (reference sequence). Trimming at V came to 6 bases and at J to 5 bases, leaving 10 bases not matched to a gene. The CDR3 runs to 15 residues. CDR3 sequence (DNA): TGTGCCAGCAGCCCAGGGACAGGGTTCGAGGAGACCCAGTACTTC. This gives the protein CASSPGTGFEETQYF.

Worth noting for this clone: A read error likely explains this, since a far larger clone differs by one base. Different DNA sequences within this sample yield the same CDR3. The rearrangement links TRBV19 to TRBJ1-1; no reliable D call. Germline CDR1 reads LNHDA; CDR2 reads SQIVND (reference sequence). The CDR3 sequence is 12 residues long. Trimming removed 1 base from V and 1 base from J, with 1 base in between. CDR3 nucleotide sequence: TGTGCCAGTAGTATAGGGAACACTGAAGCTTTCTTT. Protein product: CASSIGNTEAFF.

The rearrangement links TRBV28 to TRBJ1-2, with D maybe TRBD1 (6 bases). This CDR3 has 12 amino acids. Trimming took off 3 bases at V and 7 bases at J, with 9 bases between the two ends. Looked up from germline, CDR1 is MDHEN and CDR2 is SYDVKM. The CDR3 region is CASSFGRGGYTF. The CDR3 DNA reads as TGTGCCAGCAGTTTCGGCAGGGGTGGCTACACCTTC.